The 29 T cell receptor beta chains below were found in one sample sequenced in a study of blood T cell repertoires in COVID-19. Sequencing was performed with immunoSEQ multiplex PCR; in TCRdb, only in-frame clones are kept and a portion is missing. The data hold under 450,000 clones, with approximately 89% observed a single time. Sequenced sample: peripheral blood. The receptor source for this set is a woman aged 50 to 60 with COVID-19, enrolled during active disease.

The chain joins TRBV2 to TRBJ1-1, with a tentative D call TRBD1 (6 bases). Germline loops: CDR1 SNHLY, CDR2 FYNNEI. V was trimmed by 3 bases and J by 5 bases, leaving 13 bases between them. CDR3 length: 14 amino acids. The CDR3 DNA follows: TGTGCCAGCAGTGAGAGGGGGAAACGGACTGAAGCTTTCTTT. Its protein is CASSERGKRTEAFF.

The chain employs TRBV9 and TRBJ2-5; D perhaps matches TRBD2 (6 bases). V shed 3 bases and J shed 5 bases, with 14 bases lying between them. The germline V gene encodes CDR1 SGDLS and CDR2 YYNGEE. The CDR3 sequence is 14 residues long. CDR3 sequence: CASSGGGDGETQYF. The CDR3 nucleotides are TGTGCCAGCAGCGGAGGAGGGGACGGGGAGACCCAGTACTTC.

V gene TRBV12-3 or TRBV12-4 combines with J gene TRBJ2-3, with D perhaps TRBD1 (6 bases). V was clipped by 6 bases and J by 5 bases, with 12 bases between them. The CDR3 covers 13 residues. The CDR3 reads CASRYNRVDTQYF. As DNA, the CDR3 is TGTGCCAGCAGGTATAACAGGGTAGATACGCAGTATTTT.

The chain recombines TRBV11-2 with TRBJ1-1; maybe TRBD1 (5 bases). Per germline, CDR1 SGHAT and CDR2 FQNNGV. The CDR3 has 14 residues. Trimming pared 4 bases from V and 3 bases from J, leaving 12 bases between. The CDR3 nucleotides are TGTGCCAGCAGCTCAGGGCGGGGGGACACTGAAGCTTTCTTT. Its translation is CASSSGRGDTEAFF.

This chain joins TRBV19 and TRBJ1-4, with D possibly TRBD1 on 5 matching bases. The CDR3 runs to 17 residues. Trimming stripped 7 bases from V and 6 bases from J, with 24 bases between. The germline CDR1 and CDR2 sequences are LNHDA and SQIVND (reference sequence). The CDR3 DNA sequence: TGTGCCAGTATTATGATCAACAGACAGCCGGATTATGAAAAACTGTTTTTT. As protein: CASIMINRQPDYEKLFF. The full variable domain, in which reference TRBV19 and TRBJ1-4 provide the parts outside the CDR3, is DGGITQSPKYLFRKEGQNVTLSCEQNLNHDAMYWYRQDPGQGLRLIYYSQIVNDFQKGDIAEGYSVSREKKESFPLTVTSAQKNPTAFYLCASIMINRQPDYEKLFFGSGTQLSVL.

The chain has TRBV5-1 and TRBJ1-2; the D gene is possibly TRBD1 (5 bases). CDR3 length: 15 residues. Trimming shortened V by 0 bases and J by 2 bases, and 11 bases separated the two germline ends. Germline CDR1 and CDR2: SGHRS and YFSETQ. The CDR3 spells CASSLAPGLNYGYTF. The DNA of the CDR3 is TGCGCCAGCAGCTTGGCCCCAGGGTTAAACTATGGCTACACCTTC.

The rearrangement joins TRBV15 to TRBJ2-5; the match to TRBD2 covers 7 bases. Germline V gene lookup returns CDR1 LNHNV and CDR2 YYDKDF (reference sequence). J was trimmed by 1 base and V by 4 bases; bases with no gene match: 9. The CDR3 is 16 amino acids. CDR3 region: CATSIGERGAQETQYF. CDR3 nucleotides: TGTGCCACCAGCATCGGGGAGCGGGGCGCCCAAGAGACCCAGTACTTC.

The chain employs TRBV10-3 and TRBJ1-2; 11 nucleotides match TRBD1. The trim removed 6 bases at V and 8 bases at J, leaving 8 bases unmatched. This CDR3 contains 14 residues. Germline CDR1 reads ENHRY; CDR2 reads SYGVKD. The CDR3 sequence: CAISGGQGAGGYTF. Here the CDR3 DNA reads TGTGCCATCAGCGGCGGACAGGGGGCAGGGGGCTACACCTTC.

The gene calls are TRBV25-1 and TRBJ1-2; tentatively, D is TRBD1 (6 bases). Trimming cost V 4 bases and J 6 bases, with 15 bases left between them. Germline assignment: CDR1 MGHDK and CDR2 SYGVNS. This CDR3 is 14 amino acids long. Written as DNA, the CDR3 is TGTGCCAGCAGTGCTACAGGGCCCCTCGATGGCTACACCTTC. This codes for CASSATGPLDGYTF.

J is TRBJ2-1 and V is TRBV29-1; a possible D gene is TRBD2 (5 bases). Trimming took 0 bases from V and 6 from J, leaving 18 bases between them. Germline V CDR1 and CDR2: SQVTM, ANQGSEA. This CDR3 has 16 residues. CDR3 loop: CSVEDRGSPLFNEQFF. As DNA, the CDR3 is TGCAGCGTTGAAGATCGGGGTAGTCCTCTGTTCAATGAGCAGTTCTTC.

The gene calls are TRBV19 and TRBJ1-4; 9 nucleotides line up with TRBD1. CDR1 and CDR2 from the germline V gene are LNHDA and SQIVND (reference sequence). The CDR3 is made up of 14 amino acids. V was pared by 8 bases and J by 5 bases, with 6 bases of the junction left unmatched. The CDR3 sequence: CASRYGTGNEKLFF. For the CDR3, the DNA is TGTGCCAGTCGGTACGGGACAGGGAATGAAAAACTGTTTTTT.

The rearrangement links TRBV18 to TRBJ2-4; 10 positions agree with TRBD2. This CDR3 has 16 amino acids. The germline V gene encodes CDR1 KGHSH and CDR2 LQKENI. J was trimmed by 2 bases and V by 4 bases; bases with no gene match: 5. CDR3 coding DNA: TGTGCCAGCTCACTGGGACTAGCGCGGTCCAAAAACATTCAGTACTTC. Protein: CASSLGLARSKNIQYF.

The rearrangement links TRBV27 to TRBJ1-2; 10 bases are a match to TRBD1. Trimming cost V 6 bases and J 8 bases; bases outside gene matches: 15. Germline CDR1 MNHEY, CDR2 SMNVEV (reference sequence). CDR3 length: 16 amino acids. This CDR3 is CASSLTQRGQGWGYTF. CDR3 nucleotides: TGTGCCAGCAGCCTTACCCAACGGGGACAGGGGTGGGGCTACACCTTC.

The chain uses TRBV7-2 and TRBJ2-3; D not certain. This CDR3 is 15 amino acids long. Trimming stripped 1 base from V and 0 bases from J, with 8 bases between. Germline-derived CDR1 and CDR2 are SGHTA and FQGNSA. The CDR3, as DNA: TGTGCCAGCAGCTTAGACTGGTTTAGCACAGATACGCAGTATTTT. Translation: CASSLDWFSTDTQYF.

V is TRBV3-1 (or the pseudogene TRBV3-2) and J is TRBJ1-2; D call uncertain. The CDR3 has 12 residues. Germline V gene data show CDR1 as LGHDT and CDR2 as YNNKEL (reference sequence). Trimming took off 0 bases at V and 7 bases at J, with 6 bases between the two ends. This chain's CDR3 is CASSQDGVGYTF. The CDR3 DNA sequence: TGTGCCAGCAGCCAAGACGGAGTTGGCTACACCTTC.

CDR3 DNA sequence: TGTGCCACCAGTGATACAGGGGGCGGAGGCTACACCTTC. As protein: CATSDTGGGGYTF. V is TRBV24-1 and J is TRBJ1-2; 9 positions match TRBD1. Looked up from germline, CDR1 is KGHDR and CDR2 is SFDVKD. The CDR3 runs to 13 residues. The V and J ends lost 3 bases and 8 bases, in that order; junction bases with no gene match: 3.

The J gene is TRBJ1-1, the V gene TRBV5-1, with TRBD1 matching 9 bases. The germline CDR1 and CDR2 sequences are SGHRS and YFSETQ. CDR3 size: 12 residues. J was trimmed by 10 bases and V by 3 bases; bases with no gene match: 4. CDR3 protein: CASSWTGDVAFF. The CDR3, as DNA: TGCGCCAGCAGCTGGACAGGGGATGTAGCTTTCTTT.

This sequence joins TRBV30 and TRBJ1-2; 7 positions match TRBD1. Germline assignment: CDR1 GTSNPN and CDR2 SVGIG (reference sequence). V was clipped by 1 base and J by 9 bases; unmatched bases: 5. The CDR3 is made up of 12 amino acids. This chain's CDR3 is CAWSGDRERYTF. The CDR3 DNA is TGTGCCTGGAGTGGAGACAGGGAACGCTACACCTTC.

The rearrangement uses TRBV5-1 and TRBJ2-7, with 9 bases fitting TRBD1. The CDR3 contains 18 residues. Germline V gene lookup returns CDR1 SGHRS and CDR2 YFSETQ. The V gene end was trimmed by 4 bases and the J gene end by 4 bases; junction bases not matched to a gene: 18. DNA of the CDR3: TGCGCCAGCAGCCTACGCCGCAGCAACGGACAGGGGCGATACGAGCAGTACTTC. The encoded protein is CASSLRRSNGQGRYEQYF.

The rearrangement joins TRBV5-3 to TRBJ1-5, with D unresolved. TRBV5-3 is noted as an ORF with a role that remains uncertain. Between the trimmed V and J ends, which lost 3 bases and 9 bases, there was a span of 22 bases. This CDR3 region has 16 residues. The CDR3 DNA sequence: TGTGCCAGAAGCTGCAATGGGCTAGCATATGGGGTGCCCCAGCATTTT. Encoded protein: CARSCNGLAYGVPQHF.

In this sample, this clone turned up once. The CDR3 sequence is CASSVTGTDLTEAFF. DNA of the CDR3: TGTGCCAGCAGCGTGACCGGGACAGACCTCACTGAAGCTTTCTTT. The chain is built from TRBV7-8 and TRBJ1-1; 7 bases align to TRBD1. Trimming at V came to 5 bases and at J to 4 bases, leaving 10 bases not matched to a gene. CDR1 is SGHVS, CDR2 FQNEAQ, per germline. CDR3 size: 15 residues.

V gene TRBV5-8 combines with J gene TRBJ1-2, with a tentative D call TRBD1 (6 bases). The CDR3 runs 13 residues. The V end lost 4 bases, the J end lost 4 bases, and 11 bases lay between the germline ends. CDR1 SGHTS and CDR2 YDEGEE come from the germline V gene. CDR3 in DNA: TGTGCCAGCAGCCCACAGGGTCTCTATGGCTACACCTTC. Translating gives CASSPQGLYGYTF.

Comments on this clone: The same CDR3 also results from other DNA sequences found in this sample. The chain recombines TRBV19 with TRBJ2-1; unclear D gene. This CDR3 is built from 13 residues. CDR1 is LNHDA and CDR2 is SQIVND in the germline V gene (reference sequence). Deletions cut 5 bases from V and 2 bases from J, with 7 bases between. The chain's CDR3 is CASSPRAYNEQFF. CDR3 nucleotides: TGTGCCAGTAGTCCTCGCGCCTACAATGAGCAGTTCTTC.

About this clone: One end of the junction does not line up with germline, which may come from a read error. The V gene is TRBV11-2, the J gene TRBJ2-1; D perhaps matches TRBD2 (7 bases). CDR1 and CDR2 (germline): SGHAT, FQNNGV. This CDR3 has 14 amino acids. CDR3 sequence: CASILPGRGGEQFF. DNA of the CDR3: TGTGCCAGCATCTTACCAGGAAGGGGGGGGGAGCAGTTCTTC.

V is TRBV30 and J is TRBJ1-4; D is perhaps TRBD1 (5 bases). V was cut by 4 bases and J by 8 bases, with 20 bases left in between. The CDR3 runs 15 residues. Per germline, CDR1 GTSNPN and CDR2 SVGIG (reference sequence). The CDR3 here is CAWIPRGQMGEKLFF. CDR3 DNA sequence: TGTGCCTGGATTCCAAGGGGCCAGATGGGAGAAAAACTGTTTTTT.

CDR3 region: CASSVGGTGLRRSNEKLFF. Here the CDR3 DNA reads TGCGCCAGCTCCGTTGGGGGGACAGGGCTTCGAAGGTCTAATGAAAAACTGTTTTTT. V usage is TRBV5-1 and J usage is TRBJ1-4; 9 bases agree with TRBD1. V trimming: 7 bases; J trimming: 3 bases; junction bases outside the gene matches: 19. There are 19 residues in the CDR3. The germline V gene has CDR1 SGHRS and CDR2 YFSETQ.

The V gene is TRBV19, the J gene TRBJ1-2, with D possibly matching TRBD1 (6 bases). V lost 9 bases and J lost 2, with 16 bases in between. The CDR3 has 14 amino acids. Germline CDR1 and CDR2: LNHDA and SQIVND (reference sequence). CDR3 region: CASPQLDRNYGYTF. The DNA for the CDR3 is TGTGCCAGCCCACAACTAGACAGGAACTATGGCTACACCTTC.

The chain uses TRBV5-6 and TRBJ2-6, with a tentative D call TRBD2 (6 bases). Germline CDR1 reads SGHDT; CDR2 reads YYEEEE. This CDR3 contains 16 residues. V lost 0 bases, J lost 4 bases, and 11 bases lay in between. In DNA, the CDR3 is TGTGCCAGCAGCTTGGGGGCGGGAACCGGGGCCAACGTCCTGACTTTC. It translates to CASSLGAGTGANVLTF.

This chain joins TRBV6-5 and TRBJ2-7, with a possible D match to TRBD1 (6 bases). The CDR3 contains 14 residues. The V gene lost 5 bases and the J gene lost 4 bases, with 15 bases spanning the gap. The germline V gene encodes CDR1 MNHEY and CDR2 SVGAGI. The CDR3 bases are TGTGCCAGCAGTAATGACAGGACCACGTACGAGCAGTACTTC. It codes for CASSNDRTTYEQYF.